The 18 T cell receptor beta chains below all came from one sample that was sequenced in a study of T cell changes during pregnancy in multiple sclerosis. Assay: immunoSEQ multiplex PCR; the TCRdb copy retains only in-frame clones and omits some. The sample shows 39,000 or so clones, roughly 93% of them seen only once. The sequences come from CD8+ T cells from peripheral blood mononuclear cells, collected in the third trimester of pregnancy. Receptors originate from a female donor with multiple sclerosis, enrolled in a pregnancy study.

J is TRBJ1-2 and V is TRBV5-6; 8 nucleotides line up with TRBD1. CDR1 and CDR2 (germline): SGHDT, YYEEEE. This CDR3 is 13 amino acids long. J lost 6 bases, V lost 7 bases, and 8 bases had no gene match. The chain's CDR3 is CASLRTGWDGYTF. DNA of the CDR3: TGTGCCAGCCTCCGGACAGGGTGGGATGGCTACACCTTC.

This clone was observed a single time. The gene calls are TRBV27 and TRBJ2-3; D unclear. The CDR3 spans 12 residues. Germline CDR1 reads MNHEY; CDR2 reads SMNVEV (reference sequence). V lost 5 bases and J 2 bases, leaving 5 bases between the germline ends. The CDR3 reads CASSTYTDTQYF. The CDR3 DNA follows: TGTGCCAGCAGTACCTACACAGATACGCAGTATTTT.

The rearrangement uses TRBV6-6 and TRBJ1-5, with D possibly matching TRBD1 (6 bases). Trimming removed 8 bases from V and 2 bases from J, with 16 bases in between. CDR3 size: 15 residues. CDR1 MNHNY and CDR2 SVGAGI come from the germline V gene (reference sequence). CDR3 sequence (DNA): TGTGCCAGCGGTTTGGGGGCACATGGCAATCAGCCCCAGCATTTT. Its translation: CASGLGAHGNQPQHF.

This clone was found many times. The V gene is TRBV19, the J gene TRBJ2-7, with D possibly matching TRBD2 (6 bases). Germline CDR1 is LNHDA and CDR2 is SQIVND (reference sequence). CDR3 length: 12 amino acids. V lost 8 bases and J 5 bases, leaving 13 bases between the germline ends. The CDR3 DNA is TGTGCCAGTGGAAAAACTAGCAACGAGCAGTACTTC. Translation: CASGKTSNEQYF.

The V and J genes are TRBV4-1 and TRBJ1-1, with D possibly being TRBD1 (5 bases). The ends were cut back, 0 bases at V and 8 bases at J, with 13 bases in the middle. From germline, CDR1 is MGHRA and CDR2 YSYEKL. The CDR3 sequence is 14 residues long. CDR3 in amino acids: CASSQDSEGWEAFF. Here the CDR3 DNA reads TGCGCCAGCAGCCAAGATTCGGAGGGGTGGGAAGCTTTCTTT.

The chain links TRBV7-9 to TRBJ2-7; no clear D. Deletions cut 4 bases from V and 5 bases from J, with 9 bases between. The CDR3 runs 12 residues. Germline assignment: CDR1 SEHNR and CDR2 FQNEAQ (reference sequence). In nucleotides, the CDR3 is TGTGCCAGCAGCTCAGAAGTCGACGAGCAGTACTTC. Its translation is CASSSEVDEQYF.

This rearrangement joins TRBV2 to TRBJ2-3; 12 bases align to TRBD2. After removal of 2 bases from V and 1 base from J, the junction contained 7 bases not matched to a gene. This CDR3 region has 18 residues. Germline V gene lookup returns CDR1 SNHLY and CDR2 FYNNEI. The CDR3, as DNA: TGTGCCAGCAGTGAATATCTAGCGGGAGGGCTCGGCACAGATACGCAGTATTTT. Amino acid sequence: CASSEYLAGGLGTDTQYF.

V and J are TRBV30 and TRBJ1-1, with 7 bases identical to TRBD1. This CDR3 has 14 residues. V shed 2 bases, J shed 4 bases, and the junction held 7 bases outside the gene matches. Germline CDR1 is GTSNPN and CDR2 is SVGIG (reference sequence). CDR3 region: CAWSTGTDSTEAFF. The CDR3 DNA reads as TGTGCCTGGAGTACCGGGACAGATAGCACTGAAGCTTTCTTT.

The gene calls are TRBV15 and TRBJ2-1; 8 bases map to TRBD2. The CDR3 totals 18 residues. Germline V gives CDR1 LNHNV, CDR2 YYDKDF (reference sequence). Germline trimming cut 0 bases from V and 0 bases from J; bases unmatched to any gene: 7. CDR3 bases: TGTGCCACCAGCAGAGAGCAAGGCAGCGGGGGCTCCTACAATGAGCAGTTCTTC. Its protein is CATSREQGSGGSYNEQFF. The full variable domain, its missing parts supplied by reference TRBV15 and TRBJ2-1, is DAMVIQNPRYQVTQFGKPVTLSCSQTLNHNVMYWYQQKSSQAPKLLFHYYDKDFNNEADTPDNFQSRRPNTSFCFLDIRSPGLGDTAMYLCATSREQGSGGSYNEQFFGPGTRLTVL.

The chain employs TRBV5-8 and TRBJ2-7; D perhaps matches TRBD2 (5 bases). Germline CDR1 SGHTS, CDR2 YDEGEE. CDR3 length: 13 amino acids. With 3 bases removed from V and 4 bases from J, the gap between germline ends came to 11 bases. The CDR3 coding sequence is TGTGCCAGCAGCTCCCCACGAGGGTACGAGCAGTACTTC. This gives the protein CASSSPRGYEQYF.

The V gene is TRBV2, the J gene TRBJ2-7, with 7 bases identical to TRBD2. The CDR3 totals 16 residues. Trimming removed 0 bases from V and 0 bases from J; junction bases left unmatched: 5. From germline, CDR1 is SNHLY and CDR2 FYNNEI. The CDR3 spells CASSEALGGSSYEQYF. Written as DNA, the CDR3 is TGTGCCAGCAGTGAAGCGCTTGGCGGGAGCTCCTACGAGCAGTACTTC. Based on the CDR3 plus reference TRBV2 and TRBJ2-7, the full variable domain is EPEVTQTPSHQVTQMGQEVILRCVPISNHLYFYWYRQILGQKVEFLVSFYNNEISEKSEIFDDQFSVERPDGSNFTLKIRSTKLEDSAMYFCASSEALGGSSYEQYFGPGTRLTVT.

The genes are TRBV2 and TRBJ2-5; TRBD2 matches at 7 bases. Germline values: CDR1 SNHLY, CDR2 FYNNEI. CDR3 size: 13 residues. J lost 5 bases, V lost 4 bases, and 4 bases had no gene match. The DNA for the CDR3 is TGTGCCAGCAGTGGGACTAGTTGGGAGACCCAGTACTTC. Amino acids: CASSGTSWETQYF.

The chain employs TRBV2 and TRBJ1-2; 7 nucleotides agree with TRBD1. CDR1 and CDR2 (germline): SNHLY, FYNNEI. CDR3 length: 14 amino acids. Trimming cost V 6 bases and J 4 bases; bases outside gene matches: 8. CDR3 sequence (DNA): TGTGCCAGCAGCTCCGGGACAGCCCCCTATGGCTACACCTTC. Translation gives CASSSGTAPYGYTF.

V is TRBV7-9 and J is TRBJ2-1; 9 bases are shared with TRBD2. Unmatched junction bases numbered 7, after V lost 3 bases and J lost 7 bases. Germline V lookup: CDR1 SEHNR, CDR2 FQNEAQ (reference sequence). The CDR3 is made up of 15 amino acids. The CDR3 protein is CASSFVTSGRNEQFF. DNA for the CDR3: TGTGCCAGCAGCTTCGTGACTAGCGGACGAAATGAGCAGTTCTTC.

The chain combines TRBV7-8 with TRBJ1-4; D not certain. CDR1 is SGHVS and CDR2 is FQNEAQ in the germline V gene. Trimming took off 0 bases at V and 5 bases at J, with 10 bases between the two ends. The CDR3 sequence is 15 residues long. The CDR3 bases are TGTGCCAGCAGCTTAGCGAGTCGGCGGAATGAAAAACTGTTTTTT. Residues: CASSLASRRNEKLFF.

V and J are TRBV29-1 and TRBJ1-1; D ambiguous. Germline V gene data show CDR1 as SQVTM and CDR2 as ANQGSEA. The CDR3 loop spans 12 amino acids. V dropped 5 bases and J dropped 3 bases, with 10 bases sitting between them. CDR3 sequence reads: CSVRTGYTEAFF. As DNA, the CDR3 is TGCAGCGTTCGTACGGGTTACACTGAAGCTTTCTTT.

This clone appeared a few times. Here the CDR3 reads CASRGSGSGNNEQFF. The CDR3, as DNA: TGTGCCAGCAGGGGCAGCGGGAGTGGGAACAATGAGCAGTTCTTC. The chain carries TRBV5-8 and TRBJ2-1; 8 nucleotides align to TRBD2. Losses at the gene ends were 5 bases for V and 5 bases for J; bases not matched to a gene: 9. The germline V gene encodes CDR1 SGHTS and CDR2 YDEGEE. This CDR3 spans 15 amino acids. Full variable domain (missing parts from reference TRBV5-8 and TRBJ2-1): EAGVTQSPTHLIKTRGQQATLRCSPISGHTSVYWYQQALGLGLQFLLWYDEGEERNRGNFPPRFSGRQFPNYSSELNVNALELEDSALYLCASRGSGSGNNEQFFGPGTRLTVL.

By sample share, this clone is large. The chain employs TRBV28 and TRBJ1-2, with 7 nucleotides matching TRBD1. CDR1 and CDR2 (germline): MDHEN, SYDVKM. V trimming: 4 bases; J trimming: 4 bases; junction bases outside the gene matches: 15. The CDR3 extends over 17 amino acids. The CDR3 nucleotides read TGTGCCAGCAGTTCCACCCGTACAGGGGAAAGGAGCTATGGCTACACCTTC. Translation gives CASSSTRTGERSYGYTF.